Listed here is a single T cell receptor (beta chain). Its specificity is not known. The sample belongs to a study of T cell responses to AZD1222 COVID-19 vaccine. Study background: Both about-4-week and about-12-week second-dose recipients were combined.

The V and J ends lost 10 bases and 0 bases respectively, with 9 bases between them. The length of the CDR3 is 13 residues. Using immunoSEQ multiplex PCR, the repertoire was profiled, and TCRdb retains in-frame clones only, with some absent. The data contain about 130,000 clones, approximately 90% of them singletons. Study-wide results and limits: Spike-specific TCR breadth and depth rose after two AZD1222 doses. No day 14 peak samples; only post-peak repertoires were characterized. Most donors were white British, females outnumbered males, and clonal diversity was possibly underestimated.

The receptor comes from an adult in good health. The chain has TRBV12-3 or TRBV12-4 and TRBJ2-2; D unclear. The specimen was peripheral blood, collected on day 0 of AZD1222 vaccination. The CDR3 is CATASSNTGELFF. CDR3 DNA: TGTGCCACTGCCAGCTCGAACACCGGGGAGCTGTTTTTT.